This T cell receptor beta chain appears in the sequencing data of a study of technical replicates of blood from several donors. Measured with immunoSEQ multiplex PCR; TCRdb has only the in-frame clones, and not every one. There are roughly 82,000 clones in the sample; approximately 90% occur only once, and 0.27% lies in the top ten. Trimming removed 0 bases from V and 6 bases from J, with 17 bases in between. CDR1 and CDR2 from the germline V gene are MNHEY and SMNVEV (reference sequence). CDR3 length equals 16 residues. This receptor was identified in a human donor in good health. The sequenced sample consisted of T cells isolated from PBMCs. This chain connects TRBV27 to TRBJ1-2, with D unclear. Here the CDR3 reads CASSLSWAPLLDGYTF. The CDR3 nucleotides read TGTGCCAGCAGTTTATCGTGGGCCCCCCTCCTCGATGGCTACACCTTC.